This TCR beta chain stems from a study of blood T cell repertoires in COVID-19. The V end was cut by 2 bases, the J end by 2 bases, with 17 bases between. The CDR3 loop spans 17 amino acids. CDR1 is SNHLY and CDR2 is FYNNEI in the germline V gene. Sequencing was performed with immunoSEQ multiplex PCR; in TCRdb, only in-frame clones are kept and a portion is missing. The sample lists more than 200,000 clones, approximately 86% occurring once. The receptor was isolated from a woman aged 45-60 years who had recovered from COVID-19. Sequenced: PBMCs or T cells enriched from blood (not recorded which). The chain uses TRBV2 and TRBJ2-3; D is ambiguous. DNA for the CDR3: TGTGCCAGCAGTGAATCCCCCTCGAGGTCCTCCACAGATACGCAGTATTTT. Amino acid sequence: CASSESPSRSSTDTQYF.